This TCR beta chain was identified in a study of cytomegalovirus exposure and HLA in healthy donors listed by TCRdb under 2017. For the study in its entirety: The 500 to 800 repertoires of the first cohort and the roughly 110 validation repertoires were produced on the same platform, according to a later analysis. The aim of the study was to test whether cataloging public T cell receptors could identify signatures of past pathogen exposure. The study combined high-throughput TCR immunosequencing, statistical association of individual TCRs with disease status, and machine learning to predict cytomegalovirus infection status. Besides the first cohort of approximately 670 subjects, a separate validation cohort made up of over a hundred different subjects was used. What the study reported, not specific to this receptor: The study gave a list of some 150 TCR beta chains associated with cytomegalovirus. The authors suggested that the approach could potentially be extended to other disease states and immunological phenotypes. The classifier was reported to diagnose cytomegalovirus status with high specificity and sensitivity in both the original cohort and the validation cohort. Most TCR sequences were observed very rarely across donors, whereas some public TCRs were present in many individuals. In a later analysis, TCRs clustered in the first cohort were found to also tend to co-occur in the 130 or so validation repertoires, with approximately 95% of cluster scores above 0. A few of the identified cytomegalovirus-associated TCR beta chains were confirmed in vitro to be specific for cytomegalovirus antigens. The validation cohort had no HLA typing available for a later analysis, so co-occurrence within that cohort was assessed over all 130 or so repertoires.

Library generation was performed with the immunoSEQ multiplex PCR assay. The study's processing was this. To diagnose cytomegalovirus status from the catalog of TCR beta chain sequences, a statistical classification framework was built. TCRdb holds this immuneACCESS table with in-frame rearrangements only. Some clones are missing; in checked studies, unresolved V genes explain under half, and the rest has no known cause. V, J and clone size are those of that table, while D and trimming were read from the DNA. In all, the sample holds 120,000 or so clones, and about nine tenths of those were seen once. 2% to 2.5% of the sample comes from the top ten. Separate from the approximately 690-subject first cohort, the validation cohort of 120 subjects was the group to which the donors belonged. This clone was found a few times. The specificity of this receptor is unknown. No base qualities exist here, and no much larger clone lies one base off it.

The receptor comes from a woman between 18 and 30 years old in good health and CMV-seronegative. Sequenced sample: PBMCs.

The DNA sequence is TGTGCCAGCAGCTTGGCGTCTGATGGCTACACCTTC. It encodes CASSLASDGYTF. Recombination connected TRBV5-4 to TRBJ1-2, with the D gene call left open. Inclusive of the bounding cysteine and phenylalanine, the CDR3 is 12 residues long. Only the CDR3 region is kept as DNA, spanning 36 bases read in frame from base 1. CDR1 SGHNT and CDR2 YYREEE are derived from the germline V gene (reference sequence). V loses 0 bases of germline sequence and J loses 6 bases, and the interval between the two ends is 6 bases.